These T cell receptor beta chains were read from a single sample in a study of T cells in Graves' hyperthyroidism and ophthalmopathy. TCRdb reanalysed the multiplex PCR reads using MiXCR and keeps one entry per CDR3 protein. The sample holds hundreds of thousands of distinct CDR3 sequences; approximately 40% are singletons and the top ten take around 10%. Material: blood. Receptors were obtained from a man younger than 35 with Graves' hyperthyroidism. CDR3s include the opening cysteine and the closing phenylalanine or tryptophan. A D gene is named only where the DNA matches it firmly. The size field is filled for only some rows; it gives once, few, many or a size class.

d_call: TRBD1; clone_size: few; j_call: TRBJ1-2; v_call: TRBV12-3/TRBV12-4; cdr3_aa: CASSLGGTGSFGYTF; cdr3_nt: TGTGCCAGCAGTTTAGGCGGGACAGGGTCGTTTGGCTACACCTTC
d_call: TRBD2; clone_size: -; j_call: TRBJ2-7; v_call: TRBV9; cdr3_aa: CASSLGMGGQDYEQYF; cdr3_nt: TGTGCCAGCAGCTTAGGAATGGGAGGGCAAGACTACGAGCAGTACTTC
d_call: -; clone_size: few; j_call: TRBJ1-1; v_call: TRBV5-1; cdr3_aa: CASSLSGANMNTEAFF; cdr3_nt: TGCGCCAGCAGCTTGTCCGGGGCCAACATGAACACTGAAGCTTTCTTT
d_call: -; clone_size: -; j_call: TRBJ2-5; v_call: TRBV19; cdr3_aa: CAWSDSSAPFF; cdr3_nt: TGTGCCTGGAGCGACTCTAGCGCGCCGTTTTTC
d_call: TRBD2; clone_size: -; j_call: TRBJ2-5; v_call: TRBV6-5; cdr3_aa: CASSLGEAGGPQETQYF; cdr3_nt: TGTGCCAGCAGCCTCGGTGAGGCGGGGGGACCTCAAGAGACCCAGTACTTC
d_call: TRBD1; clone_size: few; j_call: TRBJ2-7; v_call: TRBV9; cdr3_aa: CASSGDRAHEQYF; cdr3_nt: TGTGCCAGCAGCGGGGACAGGGCTCACGAGCAGTACTTC
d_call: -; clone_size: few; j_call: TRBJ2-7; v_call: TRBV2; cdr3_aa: CASSLNGVGEQYF; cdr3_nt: TGTGCCAGCAGTTTGAATGGGGTCGGCGAGCAGTACTTC
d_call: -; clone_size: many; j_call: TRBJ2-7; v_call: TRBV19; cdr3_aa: CASSLSLGLEQYF; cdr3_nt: TGTGCCAGTAGCCTTTCCCTGGGGTTGGAGCAGTACTTC
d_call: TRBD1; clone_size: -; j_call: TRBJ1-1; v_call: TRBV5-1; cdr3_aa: CASSLAATGGEEAFF; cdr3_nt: TGCGCCAGCAGCTTGGCCGCGACAGGGGGCGAGGAAGCTTTCTTT
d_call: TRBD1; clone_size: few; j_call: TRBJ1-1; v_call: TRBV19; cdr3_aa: CASSGAGTVNTEAFF; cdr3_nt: TGTGCCAGTAGTGGGGCCGGGACAGTAAACACTGAAGCTTTCTTT
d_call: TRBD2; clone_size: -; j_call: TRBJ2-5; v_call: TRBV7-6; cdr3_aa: CASSLVGTSGTKETQYF; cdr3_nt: TGTGCCAGCAGCTTAGTTGGGACTAGCGGCACTAAAGAGACCCAGTACTTC
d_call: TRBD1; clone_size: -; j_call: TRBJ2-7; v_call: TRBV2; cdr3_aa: CASSGAGTGPYEQYF; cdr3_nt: TGTGCCAGCAGCGGGGCCGGGACAGGGCCCTACGAGCAGTACTTC
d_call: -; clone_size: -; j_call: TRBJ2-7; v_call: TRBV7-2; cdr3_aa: CASSQAPGLTYEQYF; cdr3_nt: TGCGCCAGCAGCCAAGCCCCGGGACTTACCTACGAGCAGTACTTC
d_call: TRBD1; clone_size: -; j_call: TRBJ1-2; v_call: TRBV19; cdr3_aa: CASRGTGGRGYGYTF; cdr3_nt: TGTGCCAGTAGAGGAACAGGGGGCCGGGGCTATGGCTACACCTTC
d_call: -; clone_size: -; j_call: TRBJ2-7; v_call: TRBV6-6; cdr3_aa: CASSGSGQYF; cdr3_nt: TGTGCCAGCAGTGGCTCTGGGCAGTACTTC
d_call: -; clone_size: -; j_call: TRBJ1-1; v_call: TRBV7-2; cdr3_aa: CPSSPPGQRGTEAFF; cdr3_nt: TGTCCCAGCAGCCCGCCAGGACAGAGGGGGACTGAAGCTTTCTTT
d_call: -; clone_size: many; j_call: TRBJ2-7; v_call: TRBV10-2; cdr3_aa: CATTGSEQYF; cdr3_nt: TGCGCCACCACGGGTTCCGAGCAGTACTTC
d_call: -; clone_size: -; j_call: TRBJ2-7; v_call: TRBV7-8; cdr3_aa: CASSPQRWSTRWWEQYF; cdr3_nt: TGTGCCAGCAGCCCGCAACGATGGTCTACCCGTTGGTGGGAGCAGTACTTC
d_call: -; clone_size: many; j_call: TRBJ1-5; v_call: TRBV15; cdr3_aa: CATSRDLLLAGANSNQPQHF; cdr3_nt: TGTGCCACCAGCAGAGATTTACTCCTCGCGGGGGCCAATAGCAATCAGCCCCAGCATTTT